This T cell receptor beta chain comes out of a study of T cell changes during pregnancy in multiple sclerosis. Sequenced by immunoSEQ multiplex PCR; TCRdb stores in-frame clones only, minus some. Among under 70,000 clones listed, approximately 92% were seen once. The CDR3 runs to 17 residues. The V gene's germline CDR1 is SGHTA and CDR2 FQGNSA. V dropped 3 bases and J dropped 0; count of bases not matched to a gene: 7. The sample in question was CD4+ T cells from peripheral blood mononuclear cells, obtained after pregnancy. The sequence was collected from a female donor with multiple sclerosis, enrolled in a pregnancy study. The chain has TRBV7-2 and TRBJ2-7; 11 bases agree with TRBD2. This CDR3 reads CASSFNSGGASSYEQYF. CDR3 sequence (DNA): TGTGCCAGCAGCTTTAATAGCGGGGGGGCGAGCTCCTACGAGCAGTACTTC. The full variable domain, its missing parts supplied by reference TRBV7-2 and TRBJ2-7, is GAGVSQSPSNKVTEKGKDVELRCDPISGHTALYWYRQSLGQGLEFLIYFQGNSAPDKSGLPSDRFSAERTGGSVSTLTIQRTQQEDSAVYLCASSFNSGGASSYEQYFGPGTRLTVT.